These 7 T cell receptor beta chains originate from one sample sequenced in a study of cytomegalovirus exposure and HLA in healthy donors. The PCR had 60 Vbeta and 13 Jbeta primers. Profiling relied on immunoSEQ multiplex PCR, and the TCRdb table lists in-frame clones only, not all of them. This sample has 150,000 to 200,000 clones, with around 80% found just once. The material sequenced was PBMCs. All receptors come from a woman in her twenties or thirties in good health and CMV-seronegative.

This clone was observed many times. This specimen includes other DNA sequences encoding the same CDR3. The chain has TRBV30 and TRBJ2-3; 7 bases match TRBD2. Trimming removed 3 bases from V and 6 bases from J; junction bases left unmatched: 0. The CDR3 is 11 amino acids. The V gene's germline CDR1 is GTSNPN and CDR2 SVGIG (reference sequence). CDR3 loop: CAWSGGDTQYF. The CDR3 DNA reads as TGTGCCTGGAGCGGGGGGGATACGCAGTATTTT.

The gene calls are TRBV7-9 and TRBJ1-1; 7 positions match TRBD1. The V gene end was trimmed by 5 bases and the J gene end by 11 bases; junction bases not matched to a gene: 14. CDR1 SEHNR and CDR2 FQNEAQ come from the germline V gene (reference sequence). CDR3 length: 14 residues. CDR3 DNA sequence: TGTGCCAGCAGCCGCACGACAGGGAAGATAATGGCTTTCTTT. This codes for CASSRTTGKIMAFF.

The CDR3 reads CASSPNYEQYF. CDR3 in DNA: TGTGCCAGCAGCCCAAACTACGAGCAGTACTTC. The chain employs TRBV2 and TRBJ2-7, with D unresolved. From germline, CDR1 is SNHLY and CDR2 FYNNEI. V lost 6 bases to trimming and J lost 3 bases, with 6 bases between them. The CDR3 has 11 residues. Together with reference TRBV2 and TRBJ2-7, the CDR3 gives the full variable domain: EPEVTQTPSHQVTQMGQEVILRCVPISNHLYFYWYRQILGQKVEFLVSFYNNEISEKSEIFDDQFSVERPDGSNFTLKIRSTKLEDSAMYFCASSPNYEQYFGPGTRLTVT.

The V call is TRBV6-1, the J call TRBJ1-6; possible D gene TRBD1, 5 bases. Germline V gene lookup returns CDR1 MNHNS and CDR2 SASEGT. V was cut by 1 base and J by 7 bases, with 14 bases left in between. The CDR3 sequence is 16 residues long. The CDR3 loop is CASSEDGIGGNSPLHF. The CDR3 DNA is TGTGCCAGCAGTGAAGATGGGATCGGGGGAAATTCACCCCTCCACTTT.

In DNA form, the CDR3 reads TGTGCCAGCAGCCCGGGACAGGGACGGAGTGGCTACACCTTC. This sequence encodes CASSPGQGRSGYTF. V gene TRBV5-4 combines with J gene TRBJ1-2; 9 nucleotides agree with TRBD1. The V segment lost 4 bases and the J segment 7 bases; nucleotides outside the gene matches: 8. The CDR3 loop spans 14 amino acids. Germline V gene sequence: CDR1 SGHNT, CDR2 YYREEE (reference sequence).

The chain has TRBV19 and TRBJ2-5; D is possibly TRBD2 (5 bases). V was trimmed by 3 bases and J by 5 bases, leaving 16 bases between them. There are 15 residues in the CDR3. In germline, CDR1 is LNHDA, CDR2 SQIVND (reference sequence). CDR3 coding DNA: TGTGCCAGTAGTATTGAGGGCTGGGCTGGTGAGACCCAGTACTTC. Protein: CASSIEGWAGETQYF. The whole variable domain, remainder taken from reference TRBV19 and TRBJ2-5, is DGGITQSPKYLFRKEGQNVTLSCEQNLNHDAMYWYRQDPGQGLRLIYYSQIVNDFQKGDIAEGYSVSREKKESFPLTVTSAQKNPTAFYLCASSIEGWAGETQYFGPGTRLLVL.

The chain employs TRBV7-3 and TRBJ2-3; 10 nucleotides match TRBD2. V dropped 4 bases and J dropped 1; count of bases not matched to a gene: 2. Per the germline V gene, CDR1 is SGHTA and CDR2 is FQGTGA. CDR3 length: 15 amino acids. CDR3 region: CASSSLAGGTDTQYF. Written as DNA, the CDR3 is TGTGCCAGCAGCTCCCTAGCGGGGGGCACAGATACGCAGTATTTT.